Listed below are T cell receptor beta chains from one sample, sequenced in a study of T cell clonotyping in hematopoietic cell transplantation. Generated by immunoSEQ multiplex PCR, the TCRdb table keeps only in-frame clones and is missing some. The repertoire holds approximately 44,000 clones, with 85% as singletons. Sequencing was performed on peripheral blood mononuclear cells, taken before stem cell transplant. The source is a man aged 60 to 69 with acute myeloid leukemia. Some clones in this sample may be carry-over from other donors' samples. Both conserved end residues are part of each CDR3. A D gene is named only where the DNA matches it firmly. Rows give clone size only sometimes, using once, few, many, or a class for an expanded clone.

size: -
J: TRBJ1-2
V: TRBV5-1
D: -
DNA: TGCGCCAGCAGCTTGGATAAGCTTAACTATGGCTACACCTTC
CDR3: CASSLDKLNYGYTF

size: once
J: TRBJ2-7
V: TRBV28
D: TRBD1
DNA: TGTGCCAGCTCCGCAGGGACAGGGGGCGACGAGCAGTACTTC
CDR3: CASSAGTGGDEQYF

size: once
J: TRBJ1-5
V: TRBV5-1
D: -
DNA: TGCGCCAGCAGCTTGGAGGGTCAGCCCCAGCATTTT
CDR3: CASSLEGQPQHF

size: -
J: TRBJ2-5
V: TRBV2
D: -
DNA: TGTGCCAGCACTTGGAGCCCGCGCGGGACCCAGTACTTC
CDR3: CASTWSPRGTQYF

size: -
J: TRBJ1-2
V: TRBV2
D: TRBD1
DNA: TGTGCCGGACTTAAGGGACAGCATAACTATGGCTACACCTTC
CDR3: CAGLKGQHNYGYTF

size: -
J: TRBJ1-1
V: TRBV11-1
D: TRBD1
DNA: TGTGCCAGCAGCTTAGGACGGACAGGGCGTGCTGAAGCTTTCTTT
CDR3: CASSLGRTGRAEAFF

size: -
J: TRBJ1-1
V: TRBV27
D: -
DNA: TGTGCCAGCAGTCCCCGTGGGCAGAACACTGAAGCTTTCTTT
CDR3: CASSPRGQNTEAFF

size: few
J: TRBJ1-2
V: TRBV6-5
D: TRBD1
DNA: TGTGCCAGCAGTCCTCAAAGACAGGGCGGAGGGGGCTACACCTTC
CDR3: CASSPQRQGGGGYTF

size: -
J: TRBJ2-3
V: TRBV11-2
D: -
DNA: TGTGCCAGCAGCTTGGGCGGGACAGATACGCAGTATTTT
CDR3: CASSLGGTDTQYF

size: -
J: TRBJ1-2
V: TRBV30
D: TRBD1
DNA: TGTGCCTGGAGTGTCCAGGGGGTTGATGGCTACACCTTC
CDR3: CAWSVQGVDGYTF

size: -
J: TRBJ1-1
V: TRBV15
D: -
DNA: TGTGCCACTGGAGAGTTTCCTTCTGGGGACACTGAAGCTTTCTTT
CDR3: CATGEFPSGDTEAFF

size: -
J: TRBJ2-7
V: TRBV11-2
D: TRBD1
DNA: TGTGCCAGCAGCTTAGATTTCCAGGGGGCCCACGAGCAGTACTTC
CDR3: CASSLDFQGAHEQYF

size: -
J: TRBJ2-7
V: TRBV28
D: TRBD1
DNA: TGTGCCAGCATGACAGGGGGTACAGCCTACGAGCAGTACTTC
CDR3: CASMTGGTAYEQYF

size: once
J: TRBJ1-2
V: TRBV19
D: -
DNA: TGTGCCAGTAATAATCAGGCTGCAAACTATGGCTACACCTTC
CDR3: CASNNQAANYGYTF

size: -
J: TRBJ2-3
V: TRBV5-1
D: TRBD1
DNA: TGCGCCAGCAGCTTGGGGACAGGGGGTGCACAAGATACGCAGTATTTT
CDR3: CASSLGTGGAQDTQYF

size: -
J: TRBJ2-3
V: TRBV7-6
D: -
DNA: TGTGCCAGCAGCCGGCTAAGCACAGATACGCAGTATTTT
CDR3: CASSRLSTDTQYF

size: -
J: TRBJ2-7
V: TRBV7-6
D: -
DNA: TGTGCCAGCAGCTCGCTTCAGAACTCCTACGAGCAGTACTTC
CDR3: CASSSLQNSYEQYF

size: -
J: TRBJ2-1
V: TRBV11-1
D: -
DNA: TGTGCCAGCAGCCCAGCCGGATACCAGTTATACAATGAGCAGTTCTTC
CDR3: CASSPAGYQLYNEQFF

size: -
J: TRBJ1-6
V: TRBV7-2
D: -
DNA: TGTGCCAGCAGCTTAGCGGATTATAATTCACCCCTCCACTTT
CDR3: CASSLADYNSPLHF

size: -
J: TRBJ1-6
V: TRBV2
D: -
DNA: TGTGCCAGCTCAGCAGGGGCTTATTCACCCCTCCACTTT
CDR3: CASSAGAYSPLHF

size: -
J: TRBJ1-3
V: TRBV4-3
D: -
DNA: TGCGCCAGCAGCCAACAGGGATCGGGAAACACCATATATTTT
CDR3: CASSQQGSGNTIYF

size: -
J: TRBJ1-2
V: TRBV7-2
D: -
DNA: TGTGCCAGCAGCTTAATCGGTCAGGCTGGGGATGGCTACACCTTC
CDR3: CASSLIGQAGDGYTF

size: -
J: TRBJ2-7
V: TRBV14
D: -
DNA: TGTGCCAGCAGCCAAAGGGGTTTTGTTCTCGAGCAGTACTTC
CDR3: CASSQRGFVLEQYF

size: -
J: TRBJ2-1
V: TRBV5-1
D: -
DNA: TGCGCCAGCAGCTTGGACAAGGGGCTCGGCTCCTACAATGAGCAGTTCTTC
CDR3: CASSLDKGLGSYNEQFF

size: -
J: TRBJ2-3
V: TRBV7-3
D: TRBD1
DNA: TGTGCCAGCAGCTCCGGGACAGGGCTATACCACACTGGCACAGATACGCAGTATTTT
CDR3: CASSSGTGLYHTGTDTQYF

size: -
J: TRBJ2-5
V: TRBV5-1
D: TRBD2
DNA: TGCGCCAGCAGCCCCACTAGCGGGGGGGAAGAGACCCAGTACTTC
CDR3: CASSPTSGGEETQYF

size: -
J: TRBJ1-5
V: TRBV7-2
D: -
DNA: TGTGCCAGCAGCTTAGTGGGGGACCGCCCATCGGGTCAGCCCCAGCATTTT
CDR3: CASSLVGDRPSGQPQHF

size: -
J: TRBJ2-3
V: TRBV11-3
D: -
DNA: TGTGCCAGCAGCCCAAGCCCGACATCCAGCACAGATACGCAGTATTTT
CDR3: CASSPSPTSSTDTQYF

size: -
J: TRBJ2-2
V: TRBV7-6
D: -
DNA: TGTGCCAGCAGCTCGGACGGTTGGGGCACCGGGGAGCTGTTTTTT
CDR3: CASSSDGWGTGELFF

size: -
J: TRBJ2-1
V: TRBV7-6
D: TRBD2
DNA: TGTGCCAGCAGCTTCTTAGCGGGGGGGCCGAATGAGCAGTTCTTC
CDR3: CASSFLAGGPNEQFF

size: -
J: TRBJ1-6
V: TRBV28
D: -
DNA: TGTGCCAGCAGTTCCTCAGGACCTTGGGATTCACCCCTCCACTTT
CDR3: CASSSSGPWDSPLHF

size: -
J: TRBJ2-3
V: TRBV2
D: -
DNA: TGTGCCAGCAGTGTTCAGGGTAGGGGCACAGATACGCAGTATTTT
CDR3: CASSVQGRGTDTQYF

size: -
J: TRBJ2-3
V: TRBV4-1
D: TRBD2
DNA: TGCGCCAGCAGCCCCCGCGCTATAGCGGGGGTCACAGATACGCAGTATTTT
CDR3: CASSPRAIAGVTDTQYF